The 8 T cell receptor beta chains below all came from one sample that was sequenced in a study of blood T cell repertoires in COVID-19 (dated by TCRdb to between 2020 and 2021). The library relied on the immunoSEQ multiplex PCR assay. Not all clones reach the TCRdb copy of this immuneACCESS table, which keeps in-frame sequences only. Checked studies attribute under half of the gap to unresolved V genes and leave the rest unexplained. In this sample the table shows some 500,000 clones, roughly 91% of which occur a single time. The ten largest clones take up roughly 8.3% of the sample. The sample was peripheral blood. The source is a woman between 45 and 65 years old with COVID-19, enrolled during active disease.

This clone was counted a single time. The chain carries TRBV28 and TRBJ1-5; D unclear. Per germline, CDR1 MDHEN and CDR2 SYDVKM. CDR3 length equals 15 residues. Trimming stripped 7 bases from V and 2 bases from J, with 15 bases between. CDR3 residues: CASTLDPGGNQPQHF. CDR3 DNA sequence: TGTGCCAGCACGCTAGACCCGGGAGGCAATCAGCCCCAGCATTTT.

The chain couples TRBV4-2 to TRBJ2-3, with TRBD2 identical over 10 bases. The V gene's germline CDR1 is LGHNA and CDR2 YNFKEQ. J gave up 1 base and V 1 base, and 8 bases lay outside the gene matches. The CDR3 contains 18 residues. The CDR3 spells CASSQGGLAGDRTDTQYF. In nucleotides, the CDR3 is TGTGCCAGCAGCCAAGGGGGCCTAGCGGGGGACCGCACAGATACGCAGTATTTT.

The CDR3 coding sequence is TGTGCCAGCAGCGTAGACACAGGTGGATTCTCACCCCTCCACTTT. It codes for CASSVDTGGFSPLHF. The chain carries TRBV9 and TRBJ1-6; D might be TRBD1 (5 bases). The germline V and J ends were trimmed by 0 bases and 10 bases, with 14 bases remaining between them. The germline CDR1 and CDR2 sequences are SGDLS and YYNGEE. This CDR3 contains 15 residues. The entire variable domain, with the rest obtained from reference TRBV9 and TRBJ1-6, is as follows: DSGVTQTPKHLITATGQRVTLRCSPRSGDLSVYWYQQSLDQGLQFLIQYYNGEERAKGNILERFSAQQFPDLHSELNLSSLELGDSALYFCASSVDTGGFSPLHFGNGTRLTVT.

The CDR3 DNA is TGTGCCAGCAGTGATGGCCCACAGCAGCCCCAGCATTTT. Protein sequence: CASSDGPQQPQHF. J is TRBJ1-5 and V is TRBV25-1, with D uncertain. Deletions cut 3 bases from V and 7 bases from J, with 10 bases between. The CDR3 has 13 residues. Germline-derived CDR1 and CDR2 are MGHDK and SYGVNS.

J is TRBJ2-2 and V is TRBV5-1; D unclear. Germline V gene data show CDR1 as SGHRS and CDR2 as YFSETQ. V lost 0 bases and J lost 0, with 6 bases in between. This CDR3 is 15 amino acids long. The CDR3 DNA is TGCGCCAGCAGCTTGGCAGTTGCGAACACCGGGGAGCTGTTTTTT. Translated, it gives CASSLAVANTGELFF.

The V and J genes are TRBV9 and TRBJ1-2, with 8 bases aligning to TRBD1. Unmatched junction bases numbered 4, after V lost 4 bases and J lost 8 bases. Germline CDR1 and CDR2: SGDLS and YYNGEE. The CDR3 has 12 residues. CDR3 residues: CASSMTGDGYTF. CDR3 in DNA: TGTGCCAGCAGCATGACAGGGGACGGCTACACCTTC.

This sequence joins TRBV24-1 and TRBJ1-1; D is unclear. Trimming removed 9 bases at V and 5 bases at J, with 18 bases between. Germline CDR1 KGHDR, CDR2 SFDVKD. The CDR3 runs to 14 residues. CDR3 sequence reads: CATREGVSGTEAFF. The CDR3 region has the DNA TGTGCCACCCGCGAGGGAGTTTCAGGAACTGAAGCTTTCTTT.

CDR3 residues: CASSRDWNTEAFF. The DNA for the CDR3 is TGTGCCAGCAGCCGGGACTGGAACACTGAAGCTTTCTTT. This chain connects TRBV2 to TRBJ1-1; D is possibly TRBD1 (5 bases). The CDR3 consists of 13 residues. Trimming took off 6 bases at V and 1 base at J, with 9 bases between the two ends. Germline CDR1 SNHLY, CDR2 FYNNEI.